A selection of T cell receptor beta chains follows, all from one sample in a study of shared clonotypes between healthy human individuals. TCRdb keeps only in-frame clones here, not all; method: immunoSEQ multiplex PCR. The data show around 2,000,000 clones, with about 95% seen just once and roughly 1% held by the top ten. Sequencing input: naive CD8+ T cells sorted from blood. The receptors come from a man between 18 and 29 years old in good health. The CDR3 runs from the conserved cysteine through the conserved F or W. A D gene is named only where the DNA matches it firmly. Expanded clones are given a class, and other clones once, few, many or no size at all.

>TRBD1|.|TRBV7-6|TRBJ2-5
TGTGCCAGCAGCTTTATCCGGGACAGACAAGAGACCCAGTACTTC
CASSFIRDRQETQYF
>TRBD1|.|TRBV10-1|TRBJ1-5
TGCGCCAGCACCTTGACAGGGAAAAGTGGCAATCAGCCCCAGCATTTT
CASTLTGKSGNQPQHF
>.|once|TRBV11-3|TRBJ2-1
TGTGCCAGCAGCTTAGTACTCGGGGATGAGCAGTTCTTC
CASSLVLGDEQFF
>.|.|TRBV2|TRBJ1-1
TGTGCCAGCAGGATGTACTCCGGGACCACTGAAGCTTTCTTT
CASRMYSGTTEAFF
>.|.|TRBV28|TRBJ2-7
TGTGCCAGCTCCTTATCCGACGAGCAGTACTTC
CASSLSDEQYF
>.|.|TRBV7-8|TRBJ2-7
TGTGCCAGCACCCTACTGGGGGGGACAGACTACGAGCAGTACTTC
CASTLLGGTDYEQYF
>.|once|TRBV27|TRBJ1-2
TGTGCCAGCAGTTTAACGGGAAGTGGCTATGGCTACACCTTC
CASSLTGSGYGYTF
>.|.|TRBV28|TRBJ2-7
TGTGCCAGCAGTCGTGCGAGGGCCCACGAGCAGTACTTC
CASSRARAHEQYF
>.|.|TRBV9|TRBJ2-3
TGTGCCAGCAGCGTAGCAAATAGGGAGACAGATACGCAGTATTTT
CASSVANRETDTQYF
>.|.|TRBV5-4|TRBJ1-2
TGTGCCAGCAGATCTTCAGGGGTAGCTAACTATGGCTACACCTTC
CASRSSGVANYGYTF
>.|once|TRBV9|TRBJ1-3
TGTGCCAGCTCATCAGGGGATGGGGCTGGAAACACCATATATTTT
CASSSGDGAGNTIYF
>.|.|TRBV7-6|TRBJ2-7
TGTGCCAGCAGCTCCCCCGGGACCCCATCCTACGAGCAGTACTTC
CASSSPGTPSYEQYF
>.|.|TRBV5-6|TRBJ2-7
TGTGCCAGCAGCTTGGCCCTGTTGGTGGAATACGAGCAGTACTTC
CASSLALLVEYEQYF
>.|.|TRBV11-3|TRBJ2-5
TGTGCCAGCAGCTCCGACTGGGGTAGGACCCAGTACTTC
CASSSDWGRTQYF
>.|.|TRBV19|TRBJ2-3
TGTGCCAGTAGTATAGGATGGACCGGAGGTCAAGATACGCAGTATTTT
CASSIGWTGGQDTQYF
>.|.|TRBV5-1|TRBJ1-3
TGCGCCAGCAGCTTGGCCGGGATTGACTCTGGAAACACCATATATTTT
CASSLAGIDSGNTIYF
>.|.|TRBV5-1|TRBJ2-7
TGCGCCAGCAGCTTGAGCGGGTACTACGAGCAGTACTTC
CASSLSGYYEQYF
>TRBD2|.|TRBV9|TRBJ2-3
TGTGCCAGCAGTCCTAGCGGGGGGGTGATAGATACGCAGTATTTT
CASSPSGGVIDTQYF
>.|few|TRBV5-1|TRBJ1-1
TGCGCCAGCAGCTCGGCAGTGAACACTGAAGCTTTCTTT
CASSSAVNTEAFF
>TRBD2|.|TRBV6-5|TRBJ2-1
TGTGCCAGCAGTTCGGGACTAGCGGGAAACGAGCAGTTCTTC
CASSSGLAGNEQFF
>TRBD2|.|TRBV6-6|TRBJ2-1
TGTGCCAGCGGGACTAGCCATGAGCAGTTCTTC
CASGTSHEQFF
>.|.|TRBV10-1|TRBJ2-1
TGCGCCAGCAGTGAGTCGACTAGGTGGGACAATGAGCAGTTCTTC
CASSESTRWDNEQFF
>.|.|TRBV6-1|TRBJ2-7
TGTGCCAGCTGGTCAACAGGGATAGACGAGCAGTACTTC
CASWSTGIDEQYF
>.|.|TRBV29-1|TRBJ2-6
TGCAGCGTTAACGTTGGACTAATACAAAGTCGGGCCAACGTCCTGACTTTC
CSVNVGLIQSRANVLTF
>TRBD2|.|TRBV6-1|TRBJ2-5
TGTGCCAGCAGTGAAGGAAGACTAGCGGGATTCCAAGAGACCCAGTACTTC
CASSEGRLAGFQETQYF
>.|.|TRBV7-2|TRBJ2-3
TGTGCCAGCAGCTTAGTAGTTTTCGGAGATACGCAGTATTTT
CASSLVVFGDTQYF
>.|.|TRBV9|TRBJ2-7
TGTGCCAGCAGCCCGGGGACGGGTAGCTCCTACGAGCAGTACTTC
CASSPGTGSSYEQYF
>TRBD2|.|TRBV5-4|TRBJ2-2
TGTGCCAGCAGCCCCCTGGGACTAGCGGGAGACACCGGGGAGCTGTTTTTT
CASSPLGLAGDTGELFF
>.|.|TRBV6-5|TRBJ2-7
TGTGCCAGCAGAAGTGGTCAGTCCTACGAGCAGTACTTC
CASRSGQSYEQYF
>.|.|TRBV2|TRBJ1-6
TGTGCCACCAAGGACACCGCCTATAATTCACCCCTCCACTTT
CATKDTAYNSPLHF
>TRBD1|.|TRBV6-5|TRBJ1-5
TGTGCCAGCAGTCCCCCCGACAGGGGCAATCAGCCCCAGCATTTT
CASSPPDRGNQPQHF
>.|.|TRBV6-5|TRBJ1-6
TGTGCCAGCAGTTACTCGAGTCTTTCACCCCTCCACTTT
CASSYSSLSPLHF
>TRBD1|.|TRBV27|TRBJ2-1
TGTGCCAGCACGTCCGGGACAGGCAACAATGAGCAGTTCTTC
CASTSGTGNNEQFF
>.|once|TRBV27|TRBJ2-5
TGTGCCAGCAAAGACCCGGGTGAGACCCAGTACTTC
CASKDPGETQYF
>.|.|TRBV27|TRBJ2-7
TGTGCCAGCACCACACCCGGGGAGCCCGTACACTTC
CASTTPGEPVHF
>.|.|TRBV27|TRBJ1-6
TGTGCCAGCAGCTCCGGCGTGGGGGGATATAATTCACCCCTCCACTTT
CASSSGVGGYNSPLHF
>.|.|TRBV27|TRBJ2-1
TGTGCCAGCAGTTGGACACTCATTAGCTCCTACAATGAGCAGTTCTTC
CASSWTLISSYNEQFF
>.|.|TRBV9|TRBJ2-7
TGTGCCAGCAGCGAGGGGGACTGGGAATGGAACGAGCAGTACTTC
CASSEGDWEWNEQYF
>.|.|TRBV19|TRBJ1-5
TGTGCCAGTTCATCGGCTGGCAGAGTGATGCAGCCCCAGCATTTT
CASSSAGRVMQPQHF
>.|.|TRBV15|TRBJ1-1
TGTGCCACCAGCAGAGATCTAGGGGTTACTGAAGCTTTCTTT
CATSRDLGVTEAFF
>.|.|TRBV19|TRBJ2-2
TGTGCCAGTAGTATGACAGTCACCGGGGAGCTGTTTTTT
CASSMTVTGELFF
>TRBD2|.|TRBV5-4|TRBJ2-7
TGTGCCAGCAGCTCCCCGACTAGCGGGATCCCTAGCTCCTACGAGCAGTACTTC
CASSSPTSGIPSSYEQYF
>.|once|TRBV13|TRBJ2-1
TGTGCCAGCAGCTTGGGAACCCAGGGCGCGCAGTTCTTC
CASSLGTQGAQFF
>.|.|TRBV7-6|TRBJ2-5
TGTGCCAGGAGCTTGCGGACCCAGTACTTC
CARSLRTQYF
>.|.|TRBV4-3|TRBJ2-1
TGCGCCAGCAGCCAAGAAAGAGTCTCGGGACACCTGAGCTCCTACAATGAGCAGTTCTTC
CASSQERVSGHLSSYNEQFF
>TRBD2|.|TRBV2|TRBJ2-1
TGTGCCAGCAGTGATTTGCTAGCGGGGGGTGAGCAGTTCTTC
CASSDLLAGGEQFF
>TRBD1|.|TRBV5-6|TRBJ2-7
TGTGCCAGCAGCGGAGGACAGGGGTCCTACGAGCAGTACTTC
CASSGGQGSYEQYF